This TCR beta chain was identified in a study of T and B cells in COVID-19 patients. In the study overall: Recovered patients mostly had mild to moderate COVID-19 managed as outpatients. Of more than 19 active-infection patients, under 15 were critically ill with mechanical ventilation or extracorporeal membrane oxygenation. Study conclusions and caveats: Of about 2,400 TCR clusters found only in the recovered cohort, 31 had low generation probability.

TRB was amplified from about 260-540 ng of blood genomic DNA. TRB rearrangements were amplified by multiplex PCR with BIOMED2 TRB-A/B primers. In TCRdb, the multiplex PCR reads were re-called with MiXCR into one record per CDR3 protein. The sample carries thousands of distinct CDR3 sequences, 26% recorded once. V lost 3 bases to trimming and J lost 3 bases; unmatched junction nucleotides: 1. The CDR3 runs 13 residues. Germline loops: CDR1 LNHDA, CDR2 SQIVND (reference sequence). Sample share makes this clonotype medium-sized. Antigen specificity is unknown. This chain joins TRBV19 and TRBJ2-5; TRBD1 matches 7 bases. The sample consisted of blood. This TCR was sampled from a human donor with active COVID-19. CDR3 in DNA: TGTGCCAGTAGTATTGGGACAGAAGAGACCCAGTACTTC. Translation gives CASSIGTEETQYF.